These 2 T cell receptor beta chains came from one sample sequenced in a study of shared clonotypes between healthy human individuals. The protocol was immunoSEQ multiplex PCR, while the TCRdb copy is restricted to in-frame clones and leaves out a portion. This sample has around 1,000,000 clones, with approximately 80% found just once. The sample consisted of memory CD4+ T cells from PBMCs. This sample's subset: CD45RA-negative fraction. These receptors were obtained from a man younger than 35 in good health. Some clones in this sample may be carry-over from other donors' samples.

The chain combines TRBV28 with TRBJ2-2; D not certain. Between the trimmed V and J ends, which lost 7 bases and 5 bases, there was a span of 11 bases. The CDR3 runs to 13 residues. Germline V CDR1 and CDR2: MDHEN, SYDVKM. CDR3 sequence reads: CASTPVATGELFF. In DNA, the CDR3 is TGTGCCAGCACTCCTGTGGCGACCGGGGAGCTGTTTTTT.

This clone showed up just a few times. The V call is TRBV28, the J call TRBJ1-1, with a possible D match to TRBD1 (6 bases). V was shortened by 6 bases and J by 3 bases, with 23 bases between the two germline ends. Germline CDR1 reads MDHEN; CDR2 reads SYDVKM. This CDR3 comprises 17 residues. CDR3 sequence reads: CASSSGGAAPSDTEAFF. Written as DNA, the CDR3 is TGTGCCAGCAGCTCCGGGGGGGCGGCCCCCTCCGACACTGAAGCTTTCTTT.